The T cell receptor (beta chain) under discussion was sequenced for a study of molecular identifiers for immune sequencing clone quantification. General study results and limits: More than 97% of effector molecules, versus under 1% of naive-cell molecules, belonged to clones above 20 RNA copies.

The use of previously described methods and listed TCR primers produced the bulk TCR libraries. TCRdb re-analysed the PCR reads in MiXCR, keeping a single row per CDR3 protein. The sample lists some 320,000 distinct CDR3 sequences; 20% to 25% were seen once. Naive CD8 libraries came from approximately 20,000 to 980,000 sorted cells with 10%, 30% or 50% RNA. As regards this clonotype: The antigen remains unidentified.

Trimming cost V 8 bases and J 0 bases, with 12 bases left between them. This CDR3 is 14 amino acids long. Sequenced input: naive CD8+ T cells from blood, with Jurkat cell RNA spiked in. Subset specified: FACS-sorted CD8+CD4-CCR7+CD45RA+ naive T cells. The clonotype was recovered from a human donor in good health. Some libraries in this study had Jurkat cell RNA spiked in. The chain recombines TRBV12-3 or TRBV12-4 with TRBJ2-3; a weak D match, TRBD2 (5 bases). The CDR3 here is CASGGHASTDTQYF. The CDR3 nucleotides are TGTGCCAGCGGCGGGCATGCTAGCACAGATACGCAGTATTTT.